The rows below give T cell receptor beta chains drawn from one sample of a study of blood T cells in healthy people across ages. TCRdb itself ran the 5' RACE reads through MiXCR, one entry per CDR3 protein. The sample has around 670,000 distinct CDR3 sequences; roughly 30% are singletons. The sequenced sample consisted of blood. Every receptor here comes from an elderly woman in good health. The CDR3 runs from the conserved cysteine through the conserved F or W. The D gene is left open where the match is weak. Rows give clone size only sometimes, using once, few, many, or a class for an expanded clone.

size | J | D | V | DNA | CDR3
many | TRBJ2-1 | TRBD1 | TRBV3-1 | TGTGCCAGCAGCCAAGAACCCCTGACAGGGGGGTCCTACAATGAGCAGTTCTTC | CASSQEPLTGGSYNEQFF
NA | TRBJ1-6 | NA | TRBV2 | TGTGCCAGCAGGGAACAGGGAGGGAATTCACCCCTCCACTTT | CASREQGGNSPLHF
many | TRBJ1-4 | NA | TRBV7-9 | TGTGCCAGCAGCATGGGGACTAATGAAAAACTGTTTTTT | CASSMGTNEKLFF
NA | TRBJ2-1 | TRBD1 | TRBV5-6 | TGTGCCAGCATCCTTATGTGGGGACAGGGGCGCTACAATGAGCAGTTCTTC | CASILMWGQGRYNEQFF
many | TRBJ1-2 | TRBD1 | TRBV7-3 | TGTGCCAGCAGCCTGACAGGGGGTAAAGGTGGCTACACCTTC | CASSLTGGKGGYTF
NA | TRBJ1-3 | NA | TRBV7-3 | TGTGCCAGCAGCTTAGCGGACTCTGGAAACACCATATATTTT | CASSLADSGNTIYF
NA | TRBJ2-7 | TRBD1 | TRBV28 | TGTGCCAGCAGACAGGGGCTCGAGCAGTACTTC | CASRQGLEQYF
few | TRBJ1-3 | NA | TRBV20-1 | TGCAGTGTCATCAGGGGATTCACCATATATTTT | CSVIRGFTIYF
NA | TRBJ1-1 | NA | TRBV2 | TGTGCCAGCAGTGAAGTAAGGGGCCCTGAAGCTTTCTTT | CASSEVRGPEAFF
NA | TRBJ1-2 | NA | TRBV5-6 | TGTGCCAGCAGCTTGGCCTATACCGGGGACCGTCCCCTGGGGGCCTATGGCTACACCTTC | CASSLAYTGDRPLGAYGYTF
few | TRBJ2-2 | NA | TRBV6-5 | TGTGCCAGCAGCCCCAGGGGGGCCGGGGCTAGCGGGGAGCTGTTTTTT | CASSPRGAGASGELFF
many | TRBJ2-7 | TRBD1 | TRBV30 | TGTGCTCAGGGGCAGGGGGTCTACGAGCAGTACTTC | CAQGQGVYEQYF
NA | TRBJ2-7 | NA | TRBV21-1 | TGTGCCAGCAGCACCCTAGAGCGGGGGGGAAGCTCCTACGAGCAGTACTTC | CASSTLERGGSSYEQYF
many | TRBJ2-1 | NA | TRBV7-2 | TGTGCCAGCAGCTTTAGGAGACAGGAGGGTGAGCAGTTCTTC | CASSFRRQEGEQFF
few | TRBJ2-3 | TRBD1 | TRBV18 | TGTGCCAGCTCACCCGGACAGGCAACGTCTGGCACAGATACGCAGTATTTT | CASSPGQATSGTDTQYF
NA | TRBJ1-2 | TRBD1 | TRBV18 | TGTGCCAGCCAGGGCCTGGAGGGGGCGCATGGCTACACCTTC | CASQGLEGAHGYTF
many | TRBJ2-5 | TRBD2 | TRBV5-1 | TGCGCCAGCAGCTTGGGGGGCCCTAGCGGTGGGCAAGAGACCCAGTACTTC | CASSLGGPSGGQETQYF
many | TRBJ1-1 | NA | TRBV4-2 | TGTGCCAGCAGCCATGCGGACGGGAACACTGAAGCTTTCTTT | CASSHADGNTEAFF
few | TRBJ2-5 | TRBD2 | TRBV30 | TGTGCCTGGAGTTCACCTAGCGGGGGGGCCCAGGGAGAGACCCAGTACTTC | CAWSSPSGGAQGETQYF
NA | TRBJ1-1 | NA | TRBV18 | TGTGCCAGCTCCCGGACAGATATGAACACTGAAGCTTTCTTT | CASSRTDMNTEAFF
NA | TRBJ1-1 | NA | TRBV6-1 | TGTGCCAGCAGTGGCCGAACCTTCAAGGAAGCTTTCTTT | CASSGRTFKEAFF
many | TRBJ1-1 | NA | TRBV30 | TGTGCCTGGATGCCGGGTTTCTTT | CAWMPGFF
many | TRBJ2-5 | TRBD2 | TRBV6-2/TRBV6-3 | TGTGCCAGCTGCAAGGCGGCGGGGGGGCAAGAGACCCAGTACTTC | CASCKAAGGQETQYF
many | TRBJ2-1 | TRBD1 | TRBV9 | TGTGCCAGCAGCGTACAGGGACAGGGGCAGTTCTTC | CASSVQGQGQFF
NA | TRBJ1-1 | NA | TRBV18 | TGTGCCAGCTCAAGACAGGAGGGCACTGAAGCTTTCTTT | CASSRQEGTEAFF
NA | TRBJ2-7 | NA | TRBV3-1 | TGTGCCAGCAGCCTCCCGGGGACCCTCCTATTC | CASSLPGTLLF
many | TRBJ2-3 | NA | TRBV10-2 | TGCGCCGGAGGCACAGGGCAGGGAGATACGCAGTATTTT | CAGGTGQGDTQYF
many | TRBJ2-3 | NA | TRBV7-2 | TGTGCCAGCAGCCCCATAGCGGAGAGCACAGATACGCAGTATTTT | CASSPIAESTDTQYF
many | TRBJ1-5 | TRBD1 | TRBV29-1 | TGCAGCGTTGTGGACAGGGGTCGGAATCAGCCCCAGCATTTT | CSVVDRGRNQPQHF
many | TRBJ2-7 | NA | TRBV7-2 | TGTGCCAGCAGAGCTAGTCTCAACGAGCAGTACTTC | CASRASLNEQYF
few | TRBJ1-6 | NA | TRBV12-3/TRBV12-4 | TGTGCCAGCAGTTTTAGACAGTCTAATCCACCCCTCCACTTT | CASSFRQSNPPLHF
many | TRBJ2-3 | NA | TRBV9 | TGTGCCAGCAGCGTAGGGGTCGGGGATACGCAGTATTTT | CASSVGVGDTQYF
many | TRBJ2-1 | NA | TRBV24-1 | TGTGCCACCAGTGATTTTAGAAGGGGTGAGCAGTTCTTC | CATSDFRRGEQFF
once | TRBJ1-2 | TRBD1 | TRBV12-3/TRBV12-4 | TGTGCCAGCAGTCCGACGGGACAGGCACAATTCTGGGGTGGCTACACCTTC | CASSPTGQAQFWGGYTF
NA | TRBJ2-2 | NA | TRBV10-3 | TGTGCCATCAGTGAGCCCACAGGGCTCAACACCGGGGAGCTGTTTTTT | CAISEPTGLNTGELFF
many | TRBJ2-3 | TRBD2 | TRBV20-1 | TGCAGTGCTAGGTTTCTTGGGACTAGCGGAAGCACAGATACGCAGTATTTT | CSARFLGTSGSTDTQYF
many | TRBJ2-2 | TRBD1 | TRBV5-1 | TGCGCCAGCAGCGAAACAGGGGCCCCGGACACCGGGGAGCTGTTTTTT | CASSETGAPDTGELFF
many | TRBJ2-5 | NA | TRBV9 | TGTGCCAGCAGCGTAGGGGCAGGGAGAGAGACCCAGTACTTC | CASSVGAGRETQYF
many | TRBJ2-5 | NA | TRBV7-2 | TGTGCCAGCAGCTTAGTGACAGGCTCAGAGACCCAGTACTTC | CASSLVTGSETQYF
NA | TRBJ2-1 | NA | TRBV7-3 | TGTGCCAGCAGCGCCAGGGCGTCCGCCAAGAACAATGAGCAGTTCTTC | CASSARASAKNNEQFF
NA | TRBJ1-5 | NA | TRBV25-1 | TGTGCCAGCAGTGAATCTCGGGTCCGGATGCCCCAGCATTTT | CASSESRVRMPQHF